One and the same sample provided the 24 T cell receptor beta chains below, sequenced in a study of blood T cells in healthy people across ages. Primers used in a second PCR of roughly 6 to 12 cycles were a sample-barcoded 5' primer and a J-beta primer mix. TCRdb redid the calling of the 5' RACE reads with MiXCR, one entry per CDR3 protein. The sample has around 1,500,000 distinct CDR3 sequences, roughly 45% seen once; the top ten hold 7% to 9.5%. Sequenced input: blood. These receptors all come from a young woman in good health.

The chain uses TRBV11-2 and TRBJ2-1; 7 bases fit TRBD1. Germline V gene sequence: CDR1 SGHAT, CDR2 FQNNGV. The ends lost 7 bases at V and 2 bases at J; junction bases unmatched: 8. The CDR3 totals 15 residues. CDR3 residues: CASKWTGLPYNEQFF. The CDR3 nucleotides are TGTGCCAGCAAGTGGACAGGACTTCCCTACAATGAGCAGTTCTTC.

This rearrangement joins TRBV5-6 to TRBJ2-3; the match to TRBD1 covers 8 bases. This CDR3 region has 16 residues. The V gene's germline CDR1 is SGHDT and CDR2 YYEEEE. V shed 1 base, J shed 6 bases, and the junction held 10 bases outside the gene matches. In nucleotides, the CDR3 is TGTGCCAGCAGCTTGCAGGGGGCGAACCCTTTGGATACGCAGTATTTT. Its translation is CASSLQGANPLDTQYF. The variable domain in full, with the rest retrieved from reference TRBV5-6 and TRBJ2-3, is DAGVTQSPTHLIKTRGQQVTLRCSPKSGHDTVSWYQQALGQGPQFIFQYYEEEERQRGNFPDRFSGHQFPNYSSELNVNALLLGDSALYLCASSLQGANPLDTQYFGPGTRLTVL.

CDR3 loop: CATVKRAAETQYF. CDR3 nucleotides: TGTGCCACCGTGAAAAGGGCGGCGGAGACCCAGTACTTC. This chain connects TRBV28 to TRBJ2-5; D gene ambiguous. Trimming pared 10 bases from V and 5 bases from J, leaving 17 bases between. The CDR3 totals 13 residues. Germline V gene data show CDR1 as MDHEN and CDR2 as SYDVKM.

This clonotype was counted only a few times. The CDR3 DNA sequence: TGTGCCAGCAGCTTAACGGGGGACAGGGCTAACTATGGCTACACCTTC. Amino acid sequence: CASSLTGDRANYGYTF. V gene TRBV7-3 combines with J gene TRBJ1-2, with 9 nucleotides matching TRBD1. Trimming at V came to 0 bases and at J to 0 bases, leaving 2 bases not matched to a gene. The CDR3 has 16 residues. CDR1 and CDR2 (germline): SGHTA, FQGTGA.

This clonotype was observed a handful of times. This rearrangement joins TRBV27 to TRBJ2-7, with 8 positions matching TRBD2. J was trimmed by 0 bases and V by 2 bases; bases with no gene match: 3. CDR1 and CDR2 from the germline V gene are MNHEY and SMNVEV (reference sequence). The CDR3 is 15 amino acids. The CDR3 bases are TGTGCCAGCAGTTTAAGACTAGCGCCCTCCTACGAGCAGTACTTC. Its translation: CASSLRLAPSYEQYF.

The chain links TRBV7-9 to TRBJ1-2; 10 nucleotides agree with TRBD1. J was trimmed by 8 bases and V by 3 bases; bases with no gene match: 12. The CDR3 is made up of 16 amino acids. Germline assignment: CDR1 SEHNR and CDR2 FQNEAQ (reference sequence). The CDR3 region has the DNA TGTGCCAGCAGCTTGGGTGACAGGGGGCTTTCGGAGGGCTACACCTTC. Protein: CASSLGDRGLSEGYTF.

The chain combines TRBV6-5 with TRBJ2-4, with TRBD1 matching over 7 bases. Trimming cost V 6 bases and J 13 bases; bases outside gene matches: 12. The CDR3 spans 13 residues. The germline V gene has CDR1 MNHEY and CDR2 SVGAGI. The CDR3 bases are TGTGCCAGCAGGGATAGGGGGCCCTACGGGCAGTACTTC. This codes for CASRDRGPYGQYF.

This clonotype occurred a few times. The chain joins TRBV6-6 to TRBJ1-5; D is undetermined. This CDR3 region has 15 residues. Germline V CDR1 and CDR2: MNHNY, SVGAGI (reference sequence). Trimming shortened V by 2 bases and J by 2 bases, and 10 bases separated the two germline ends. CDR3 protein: CASSYGLGGNQPQHF. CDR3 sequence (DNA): TGTGCCAGCAGTTACGGCCTGGGCGGCAATCAGCCCCAGCATTTT.

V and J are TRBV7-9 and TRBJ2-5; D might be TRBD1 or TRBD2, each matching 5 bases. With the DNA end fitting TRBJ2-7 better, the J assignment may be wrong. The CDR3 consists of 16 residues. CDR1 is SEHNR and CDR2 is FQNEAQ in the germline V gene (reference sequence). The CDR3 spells CASSWDLRGGTYEQYF. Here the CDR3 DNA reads TGTGCCAGCAGCTGGGATCTACGGGGCGGCACCTACGAGCAGTACTTC.

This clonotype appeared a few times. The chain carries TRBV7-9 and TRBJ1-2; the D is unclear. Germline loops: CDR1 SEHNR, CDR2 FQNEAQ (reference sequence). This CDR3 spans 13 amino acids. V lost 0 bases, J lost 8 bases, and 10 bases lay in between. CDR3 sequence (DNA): TGTGCCAGCAGCTTAGCTTACGTGTCGGGCTACACCTTC. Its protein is CASSLAYVSGYTF.

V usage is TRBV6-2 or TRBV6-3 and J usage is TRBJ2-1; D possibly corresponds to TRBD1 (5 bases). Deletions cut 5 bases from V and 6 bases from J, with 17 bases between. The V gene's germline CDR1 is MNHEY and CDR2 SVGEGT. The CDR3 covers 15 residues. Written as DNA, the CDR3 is TGTGCCAGCAGTCCTAGAGGACAAGGTGGCAATGAGCAGTTCTTC. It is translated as CASSPRGQGGNEQFF.

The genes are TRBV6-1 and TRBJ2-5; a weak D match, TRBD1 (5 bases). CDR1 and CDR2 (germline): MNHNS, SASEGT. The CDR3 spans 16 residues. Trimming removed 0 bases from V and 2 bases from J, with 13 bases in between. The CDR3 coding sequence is TGTGCCAGCAGTGAAGCGCTTCAGGGAACACAAGAGACCCAGTACTTC. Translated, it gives CASSEALQGTQETQYF.

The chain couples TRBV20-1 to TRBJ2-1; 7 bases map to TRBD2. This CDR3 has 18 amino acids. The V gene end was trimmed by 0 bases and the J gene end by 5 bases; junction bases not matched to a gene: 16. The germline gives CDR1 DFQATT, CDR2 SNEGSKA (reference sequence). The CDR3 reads CSARDSRRAGVLNNEQFF. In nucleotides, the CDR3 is TGCAGTGCTAGAGATAGTAGACGGGCGGGAGTACTTAACAATGAGCAGTTCTTC.

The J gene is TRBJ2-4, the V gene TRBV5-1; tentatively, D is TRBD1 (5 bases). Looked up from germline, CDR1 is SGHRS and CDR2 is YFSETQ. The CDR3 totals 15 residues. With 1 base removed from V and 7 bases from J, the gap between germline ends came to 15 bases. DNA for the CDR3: TGCGCCAGCAGCTTGACAGGTGGGCTTCCGAACATTCAGTACTTC. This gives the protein CASSLTGGLPNIQYF.

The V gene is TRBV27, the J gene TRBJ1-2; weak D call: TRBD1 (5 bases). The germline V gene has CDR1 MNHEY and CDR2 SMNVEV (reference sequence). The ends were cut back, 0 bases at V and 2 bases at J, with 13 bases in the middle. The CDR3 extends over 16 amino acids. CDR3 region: CASSLSGGGINYGYTF. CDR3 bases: TGTGCCAGCAGTTTATCGGGGGGAGGGATAAACTATGGCTACACCTTC.

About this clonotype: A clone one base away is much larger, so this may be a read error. CDR3 coding DNA: TGCGCCAGCAGCTTCGGGACGAGCTACAAGCAGTACTTC. Its translation is CASSFGTSYKQYF. The chain uses TRBV5-1 and TRBJ2-5; perhaps D is TRBD1 or TRBD2 (5 bases each). V was trimmed by 2 bases and J by 11 bases, leaving 16 bases between them. Germline loops: CDR1 SGHRS, CDR2 YFSETQ. The CDR3 totals 13 residues.

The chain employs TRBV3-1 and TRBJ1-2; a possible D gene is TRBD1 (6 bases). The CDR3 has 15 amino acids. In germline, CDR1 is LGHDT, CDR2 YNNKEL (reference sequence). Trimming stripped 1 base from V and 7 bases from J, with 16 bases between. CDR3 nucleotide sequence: TGTGCCAGCAGCCAAGCAGGGGCCGTAAGTGGTGGCTACACCTTC. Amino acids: CASSQAGAVSGGYTF.

The CDR3 is CATEIRDREYF. The CDR3 region has the DNA TGTGCCACCGAAATCCGGGACAGGGAGTACTTC. The chain uses TRBV25-1 and TRBJ2-5; TRBD1 matches 9 bases. Germline loops: CDR1 MGHDK, CDR2 SYGVNS. This CDR3 has 11 amino acids. Unmatched junction bases numbered 9, after V lost 10 bases and J lost 12 bases.

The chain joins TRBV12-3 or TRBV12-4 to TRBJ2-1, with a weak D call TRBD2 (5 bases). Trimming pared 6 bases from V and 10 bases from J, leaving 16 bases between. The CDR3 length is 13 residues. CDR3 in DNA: TGTGCCAGCAGGCGGAGGCTAGCCCCCGAGCAGTTCTTC. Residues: CASRRRLAPEQFF.

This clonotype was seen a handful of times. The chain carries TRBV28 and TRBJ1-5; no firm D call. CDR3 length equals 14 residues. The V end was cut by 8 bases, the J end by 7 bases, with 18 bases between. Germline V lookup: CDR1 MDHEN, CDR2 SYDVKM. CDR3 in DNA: TGTGCCAGCCTCACCCCGCGGAGTTTACAGCCCCAGCATTTT. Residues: CASLTPRSLQPQHF.

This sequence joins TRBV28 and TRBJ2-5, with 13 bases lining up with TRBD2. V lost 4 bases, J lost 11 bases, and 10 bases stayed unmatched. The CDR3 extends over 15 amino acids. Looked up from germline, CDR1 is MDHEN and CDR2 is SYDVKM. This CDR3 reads CASSWGLAGINEQYF. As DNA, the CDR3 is TGTGCCAGCAGTTGGGGACTAGCGGGGATCAATGAGCAGTACTTC.

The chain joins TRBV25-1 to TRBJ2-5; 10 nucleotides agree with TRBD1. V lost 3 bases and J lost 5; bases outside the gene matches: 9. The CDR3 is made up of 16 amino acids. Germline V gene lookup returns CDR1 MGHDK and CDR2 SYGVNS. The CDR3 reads CASSDPGTGVRETQYF. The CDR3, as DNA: TGTGCCAGCAGTGACCCCGGGACAGGGGTCCGGGAGACCCAGTACTTC.

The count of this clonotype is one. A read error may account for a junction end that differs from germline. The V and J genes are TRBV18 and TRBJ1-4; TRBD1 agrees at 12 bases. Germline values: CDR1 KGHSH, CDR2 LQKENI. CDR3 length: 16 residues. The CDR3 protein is CASSPPSGTGGEKPFF. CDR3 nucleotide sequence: TGTGCCAGCTCACCACCCTCCGGGACAGGGGGCGAAAAACCGTTTTTT.

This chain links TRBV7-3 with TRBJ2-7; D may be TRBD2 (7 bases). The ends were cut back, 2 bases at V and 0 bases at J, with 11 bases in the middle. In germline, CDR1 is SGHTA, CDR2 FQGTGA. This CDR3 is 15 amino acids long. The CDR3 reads CASSLSGGPSYEQYF. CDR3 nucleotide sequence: TGTGCCAGCAGCTTATCGGGGGGCCCCTCCTACGAGCAGTACTTC.